The clone carrying this TCR beta chain has ten or more counts. Its target is unknown. These data are taken from a study of post-analysis software for immune sequencing data. Study-level information: The courses of disease that were included comprised relapsing-remitting, secondary progressive and progressive-relapsing multiple sclerosis. Study-wide results and caveats: Patients carried four or five TRBV segments more frequently than controls did, and TRBV5-6, TRBV5-1 and TRBV20-1 were among them. When compared against controls, multiple sclerosis patients showed significantly lower normalized Chao1 diversity. Strong co-clustering by F measure was seen for same-batch samples.

TCR beta libraries were prepared from cDNA with unique molecular identifiers. Hundreds of thousands of cDNA molecules came from around 1 to 10 million T cells. TCRdb reanalysed the PCR reads using MiXCR and keeps one entry per CDR3 protein. The profile shows roughly 410,000 distinct CDR3 sequences, less than 40% of them singletons. The germline V gene has CDR1 LGHNA and CDR2 YSLEER. The CDR3 length is 17 residues. The V gene lost 2 bases and the J gene lost 2 bases, with 13 bases spanning the gap. The sequence came from a girl aged 5-17 years with multiple sclerosis. Source material: blood. This rearrangement joins TRBV4-3 to TRBJ2-6, with no clear D. CDR3 nucleotides: TGCGCCAGCAGCCAATTCTGGGGTCTGACTGGGGCCAACGTCCTGACTTTC. Its protein is CASSQFWGLTGANVLTF.